This T cell receptor beta chain was sequenced during a study of neurological immune-mediated disorders. Study-wide results and limits: HTLV-1-associated myelopathy had the most TCR clonal expansion, whereas multiple sclerosis had the least (lower than in healthy controls).

The CDR3 spans 12 residues. The ends were cut back, 5 bases at V and 6 bases at J, with 10 bases in the middle. Germline CDR1 is SNHLY and CDR2 is FYNNEI. MiXCR, applied by TCRdb to the 5' RACE reads, yields one record per CDR3 protein. The sample consists of approximately 41,000 distinct CDR3 sequences, about 14% of them appearing once. This clonotype was seen many times. As yet, its antigen is unknown. Material for sequencing was CD4+ T cells from blood. The V call is TRBV2, the J call TRBJ1-2; D is unclear. The sequence derives from a woman aged 55-69 years with HTLV-1-associated myelopathy (HAM/TSP). CDR3 in DNA: TGTGCCAGCAGTCTATACCTCCATGGCTACACCTTC. Translating gives CASSLYLHGYTF.